This paragraph covers one T cell receptor (beta chain) sequence. Antigen specificity is unknown. Unexposed donor CD4+ T cells date from about 2011-2018, before the COVID-19 pandemic. The cells were cultured for about ten days before CD4+ T cells were isolated. Germline V gene sequence: CDR1 MNHEY, CDR2 SVGAGI. The V gene lost 6 bases and the J gene lost 1 base, with 15 bases spanning the gap. The CDR3 is 15 residues long. The data were taken from a study of CD4 T cells in relation to SARS-CoV-2 and coronaviruses. In the study overall: TCR beta CDR3s were sequenced after 10-day antigen culture of PBMCs. No peptide or an HIV-1 Nef peptide pool served as negative control. Study findings and constraints: Roughly 69% of donors had memory CD4+ clonotypes crossrecognizing SARS-CoV-2 and common cold coronavirus spike. This crossreactivity analysis covered spike protein alone, no other viral proteins.

Profiled with immunoSEQ multiplex PCR; TCRdb holds only in-frame clones, not every one. The sample comprises 15,000 to 25,000 clones, roughly four fifths of which are singletons, and about 20% rests with the top ten. Sequencing was done on a sample of CD4+ T cells from PBMCs, cultured in vitro. The receptor comes from a human donor in good health. The chain joins TRBV6-5 to TRBJ1-1, with D unresolved. As DNA, the CDR3 is TGTGCCAGCAGGCTAGTCCCACCGGGGAACACTGAAGCTTTCTTT. Its protein is CASRLVPPGNTEAFF.